Each of the 6 T cell receptor beta chains below was sequenced from the same sample in a study of T cells in Graves' hyperthyroidism and ophthalmopathy (dated by TCRdb to about 2019). Preparation of the library involved multiplex PCR. Sequencing was performed on an Illumina HiSeq 2000. The TCR beta CDR3 regions were amplified from the RNA transcripts. The TCR CDR3 was subjected to a first round of RT-PCR using the HTBI primer set and the Qiagen OneStep RT-PCR kit. TCRdb passed the public sequencing reads through fastp at Q25 and MiXCR, retaining productive beta sequences. Entries are consolidated by CDR3 protein sequence, retaining the most common genes and DNA. A total of 330,000 or so distinct CDR3 sequences appear in this sample, approximately 18% of them only once. Clones ranked in the top ten supply around a sixth of the sample. The sequenced sample consisted of blood. The source of these receptors is a woman aged 40 to 55 with Graves' ophthalmopathy.

This clonotype was observed many times. J is TRBJ1-1 and V is TRBV11-1; the D gene is possibly TRBD1 (6 bases). The CDR3 has 16 amino acids. Germline lookup yields CDR1 SGHAT and CDR2 FQDESV (reference sequence). V lost 2 bases and J 4 bases, leaving 17 bases between the germline ends. CDR3 in DNA: TGTGCCAGCAGCTTAAACCCAGGGGCCGGGGGCACTGAAGCTTTCTTT. Its translation is CASSLNPGAGGTEAFF.

This clonotype appeared many times. The V and J genes are TRBV19 and TRBJ1-1; D gene unclear. Trimming stripped 3 bases from V and 1 base from J, with 6 bases between. Germline CDR1 LNHDA, CDR2 SQIVND (reference sequence). The CDR3 is 13 residues long. The CDR3 reads CASSMTTNTEAFF. CDR3 bases: TGTGCCAGTAGTATGACAACGAACACTGAAGCTTTCTTT.

This clonotype was seen ten or more times. The rearrangement joins TRBV29-1 to TRBJ1-5; TRBD1 matches 7 bases. From germline, CDR1 is SQVTM and CDR2 ANQGSEA. CDR3 size: 13 residues. Unmatched junction bases numbered 5, after V lost 5 bases and J lost 4 bases. CDR3 protein: CSVSGTDNQPQHF. The CDR3 bases are TGCAGCGTTTCCGGGACAGATAATCAGCCCCAGCATTTT.

This clonotype occurred many times. This rearrangement joins TRBV6-2 or TRBV6-3 to TRBJ2-7, with 11 bases aligning to TRBD2. Germline V gene lookup returns CDR1 MNHEY and CDR2 SVGEGT. The CDR3 has 12 residues. Trimming took 6 bases from V and 9 from J; bases not matched to a gene: 4. The chain's CDR3 is CASSRGLAAQYF. The CDR3 DNA follows: TGTGCCAGCAGCCGGGGACTAGCGGCGCAGTACTTC.

This clonotype was observed at least ten times. CDR3 sequence (DNA): TGTGCCAGCAGCGACTGGGACGGTTATTATTATGGCTACACCTTC. It encodes CASSDWDGYYYGYTF. V gene TRBV7-9 combines with J gene TRBJ1-2, with a weak D call TRBD1 (5 bases). Deletions cut 5 bases from V and 5 bases from J, with 18 bases between. The CDR3 is 15 residues long. From germline, CDR1 is SEHNR and CDR2 FQNEAQ (reference sequence).

This clonotype was counted many times. The V and J genes are TRBV12-3 or TRBV12-4 and TRBJ2-7; 14 bases map to TRBD2. CDR3 length: 16 amino acids. Trimming removed 6 bases from V and 4 bases from J; junction bases left unmatched: 8. CDR3 in amino acids: CASRRGTSGSAYEQYF. CDR3 DNA sequence: TGTGCCAGCAGGCGTGGGACTAGCGGGAGTGCGTACGAGCAGTACTTC.